Listed here is a single TCR beta chain. What it recognizes is unknown. Within the sample, other DNA sequences also encode this same CDR3. The PCR was carried out with 60 Vbeta primers and 13 Jbeta primers. Produced via immunoSEQ multiplex PCR; TCRdb's table is partial and in-frame only. Here the sample spans 110,000 to 150,000 clones, about 70% being singletons. These data originate in a study of cytomegalovirus exposure and HLA in healthy donors. The CDR3 extends over 11 amino acids. Germline V gene data show CDR1 as MNHEY and CDR2 as SVGAGI. Trimming removed 9 bases from V and 6 bases from J, with 8 bases in between. General study findings and limits: In a later analysis, V- and J-gene trimming of beta chains associated with a DCLRE1C missense variant, replicated independently. Later, TCR association rates were found to vary by HLA locus, highest for DRB1 and lowest for HLA-C.

The TCR was taken from a man between 60 and 70 years old in good health and CMV-seronegative. Sequenced: PBMCs. The V call is TRBV6-5, the J call TRBJ2-2; D may be TRBD2 (5 bases). The chain's CDR3 is CASRRAGELFF. The CDR3 DNA reads as TGTGCCAGTAGGCGGGCCGGGGAGCTGTTTTTT.